The text below deals with one TCR beta chain. Methods used by the authors: Nucleated cell number was recorded as an estimate derived from reference gene primer amplification. Clones were read by immunoSEQ multiplex PCR, and TCRdb kept only the in-frame ones, dropping some. The V and J calls and clone size come from that table; D and trimming were worked out from the DNA. This sample carries 180,000 or so clones, 65% to 90% of them seen once, and the ten largest clones take roughly 8.2%. The record originates from a study of blood T cell repertoires in COVID-19. Study information: Samples came from the United States, Italy and Spain, spanning acute and convalescent COVID-19. The analysed material was cDNA or gDNA that came from T cells, B-cell-depleted T cells, or PBMCs.

Input material: peripheral blood. The sequence derives from a man in his fifties or sixties with acute or convalescent COVID-19.

This CDR3 is CASSSIGTSGRASTDTQYF. The CDR3 nucleotides read TGCGCCAGCAGCTCGATTGGGACTAGCGGGAGGGCCTCCACAGATACGCAGTATTTT. The genes are TRBV5-1 and TRBJ2-3; 16 bases agree with TRBD2. Germline lookup yields CDR1 SGHRS and CDR2 YFSETQ. The V segment lost 3 bases and the J segment 2 bases; nucleotides outside the gene matches: 9. The CDR3 has 19 residues.